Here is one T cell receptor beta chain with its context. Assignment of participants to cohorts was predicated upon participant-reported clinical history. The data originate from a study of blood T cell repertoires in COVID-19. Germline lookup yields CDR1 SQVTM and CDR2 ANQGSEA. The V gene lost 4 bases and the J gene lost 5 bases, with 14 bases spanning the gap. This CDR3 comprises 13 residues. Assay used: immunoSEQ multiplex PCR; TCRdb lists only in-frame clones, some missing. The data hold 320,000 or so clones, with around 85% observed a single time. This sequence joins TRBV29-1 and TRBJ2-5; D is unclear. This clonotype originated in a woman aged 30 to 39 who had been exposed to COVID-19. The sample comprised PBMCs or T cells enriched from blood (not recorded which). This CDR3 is CSVGLVLGETQYF. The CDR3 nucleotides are TGCAGCGTTGGTCTTGTCCTTGGCGAGACCCAGTACTTC.